This entry describes one T cell receptor (beta chain). The data derive from a study of blood T cell repertoires in COVID-19. Trimming shortened V by 3 bases and J by 3 bases, and 6 bases separated the two germline ends. The germline gives CDR1 KGHSH, CDR2 LQKENI. This CDR3 has 13 amino acids. Sequencing was performed with immunoSEQ multiplex PCR; in TCRdb, only in-frame clones are kept and a portion is missing. The sample contains 150,000 to 200,000 clones, more than 75% of which appear only once. Material: peripheral blood. The TCR originated in a man in his sixties with active or convalescent COVID-19. V and J are TRBV18 and TRBJ2-1, with D maybe TRBD2 (5 bases). The CDR3 DNA follows: TGTGCCAGCTCACCCGGGAACTACAATGAGCAGTTCTTC. This sequence encodes CASSPGNYNEQFF.